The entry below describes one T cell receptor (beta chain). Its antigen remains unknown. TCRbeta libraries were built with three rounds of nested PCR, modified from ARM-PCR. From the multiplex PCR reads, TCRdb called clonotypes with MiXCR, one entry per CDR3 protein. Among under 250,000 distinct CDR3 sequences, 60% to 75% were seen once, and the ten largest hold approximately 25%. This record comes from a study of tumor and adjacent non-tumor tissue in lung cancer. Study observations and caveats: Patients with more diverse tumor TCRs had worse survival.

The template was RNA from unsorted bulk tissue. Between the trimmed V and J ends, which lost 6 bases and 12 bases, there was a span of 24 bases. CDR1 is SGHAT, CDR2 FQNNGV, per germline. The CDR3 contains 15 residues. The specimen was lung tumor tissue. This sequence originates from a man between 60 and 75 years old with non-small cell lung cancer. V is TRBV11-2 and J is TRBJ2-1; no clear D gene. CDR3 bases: TGTGCCAGCAGTTTAAATCCCTCGTCGGGCGCTGTGCAGTTCTTC. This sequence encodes CASSLNPSSGAVQFF.